A selection of T cell receptor beta chains follows, all from one sample in a study of cytomegalovirus exposure and HLA in healthy donors. Produced via immunoSEQ multiplex PCR; TCRdb's table is partial and in-frame only. The sample consists of some 160,000 clones, 70% to 80% of them appearing once. The sequenced sample consisted of PBMCs. These receptors all come from a woman between 35 and 50 years old in good health and CMV-seronegative. Each CDR3 is given with its conserved first and last residue. A D gene is named only where the DNA matches it firmly. Not every row has a clone size; where given, it reads once, few, many or a size class.

size	D	J	V	CDR3	DNA
-	TRBD2	TRBJ2-5	TRBV2	CASSPDSGSGETQYF	TGTGCCAGCAGCCCGGATAGCGGGAGTGGAGAGACCCAGTACTTC
-	TRBD1	TRBJ1-2	TRBV11-2	CASSSSRGHPYGYTF	TGTGCCAGCAGCTCCTCTAGGGGGCACCCCTATGGCTACACCTTC
-	TRBD1	TRBJ1-5	TRBV5-1	CASSFGQDRDYSNQPQHF	TGCGCCAGCAGCTTCGGACAGGACCGTGACTATAGCAATCAGCCCCAGCATTTT
-	-	TRBJ2-2	TRBV5-4	CASSPRGTGEDNTGELFF	TGTGCCAGCAGCCCTCGGGGCACTGGGGAGGATAACACCGGGGAGCTGTTTTTT
-	TRBD2	TRBJ2-3	TRBV19	CASTPGLAGGLGDTQYF	TGTGCCAGTACCCCCGGACTAGCGGGAGGGCTGGGAGATACGCAGTATTTT
-	-	TRBJ2-1	TRBV27	CASSFEPLRGNEQFF	TGTGCCAGCAGTTTCGAACCCCTTCGGGGCAATGAGCAGTTCTTC
-	-	TRBJ2-7	TRBV19	CASSTRAGRRYEQYF	TGTGCCAGTAGTACTAGGGCGGGGCGAAGATACGAGCAGTACTTC
-	-	TRBJ2-3	TRBV19	CASRDTDTQYF	TGTGCCAGCCGGGACACAGATACGCAGTATTTT
-	-	TRBJ1-6	TRBV6-5	CASKQGYNSPLHF	TGTGCCAGCAAGCAGGGATATAATTCACCCCTCCACTTT
-	-	TRBJ1-1	TRBV9	CASERGIEVTEAFF	TGTGCCAGCGAGCGGGGGATTGAAGTCACTGAAGCTTTCTTT
once	TRBD2	TRBJ2-7	TRBV10-3	CAISIGLADYEQYF	TGTGCCATCAGCATCGGACTAGCGGACTACGAGCAGTACTTC
-	TRBD1	TRBJ1-1	TRBV6-6	CASSLQRQGGTEAFF	TGTGCCAGCAGCCTACAAAGACAGGGTGGCACTGAAGCTTTCTTT
-	TRBD1	TRBJ1-2	TRBV13	CASSLAFEGTGRYGYTF	TGTGCCAGCAGCTTAGCGTTCGAAGGGACAGGCCGCTATGGCTACACCTTC
-	-	TRBJ1-1	TRBV11-3	CASSLASTGEAFF	TGTGCCAGCAGCTTAGCGTCGACGGGTGAAGCTTTCTTT
few	-	TRBJ1-5	TRBV6-6	CASSSEQGKGNQPQHF	TGTGCCAGCAGTTCGGAACAGGGTAAAGGCAATCAGCCCCAGCATTTT
-	TRBD2	TRBJ2-1	TRBV7-9	CASSLGEGNEQFF	TGTGCCAGCAGCTTAGGGGAGGGTAATGAGCAGTTCTTC
-	TRBD2	TRBJ2-3	TRBV2	CASSRLAGGTDTQYF	TGTGCCAGCAGTCGACTAGCGGGGGGCACAGATACGCAGTATTTT
-	TRBD2	TRBJ2-2	TRBV10-3	CAISGLAGVPGELFF	TGTGCCATCAGTGGACTAGCGGGAGTACCAGGGGAGCTGTTTTTT
-	-	TRBJ1-2	TRBV19	CASTPAGVGGYGYTF	TGTGCCAGTACCCCAGCCGGGGTAGGTGGCTATGGCTACACCTTC
-	TRBD2	TRBJ2-3	TRBV7-9	CASSLAGAITDTQYF	TGTGCCAGCAGCCTAGCGGGAGCGATCACAGATACGCAGTATTTT
few	TRBD1	TRBJ1-3	TRBV5-1	CASSLGPTGTGNTIYF	TGCGCCAGCAGCTTGGGACCGACAGGGACTGGAAACACCATATATTTT
-	-	TRBJ2-1	TRBV5-1	CASTSIGSNEQFF	TGCGCCAGCACATCGATCGGGAGCAATGAGCAGTTCTTC
-	TRBD2	TRBJ2-1	TRBV6-1	CASSEHSTSGASTYNEQFF	TGTGCCAGCAGTGAACATTCGACTAGCGGGGCATCGACCTACAATGAGCAGTTCTTC
once	TRBD1	TRBJ1-3	TRBV4-2	CASSLDRGTGNTIYF	TGTGCCAGCAGCCTAGACAGGGGCACTGGAAACACCATATATTTT
-	-	TRBJ2-1	TRBV6-1	CASSGDTGLGDEQFF	TGTGCCAGCAGTGGAGATACAGGGTTGGGCGATGAGCAGTTCTTC
-	TRBD2	TRBJ2-1	TRBV5-6	CASSLVGLAGTNEQFF	TGTGCCAGCAGCTTGGTAGGACTAGCGGGGACCAATGAGCAGTTCTTC
-	TRBD2	TRBJ2-7	TRBV2	CASSEAGLAGEQYF	TGTGCCAGCAGTGAAGCCGGACTAGCGGGAGAGCAGTACTTC
once	-	TRBJ1-5	TRBV5-5	CASSFAGGDSNQPQHF	TGTGCCAGCAGCTTTGCCGGGGGGGATAGCAATCAGCCCCAGCATTTT
-	-	TRBJ2-5	TRBV10-3	CAISSQLRQETQYF	TGTGCCATCAGTTCTCAGTTACGCCAAGAGACCCAGTACTTC
-	-	TRBJ1-6	TRBV6-5	CASSYSKRGDSPLHF	TGTGCCAGCAGTTACTCGAAGCGGGGGGATTCACCCCTCCACTTT
-	-	TRBJ2-7	TRBV19	CASSIESGGGPEFYEQYF	TGTGCCAGTAGTATTGAGTCCGGCGGGGGCCCGGAATTCTACGAGCAGTACTTC
-	-	TRBJ2-1	TRBV29-1	CSVDAPPAGLTYNEQFF	TGCAGCGTTGATGCTCCCCCAGCGGGCCTAACCTACAATGAGCAGTTCTTC
-	-	TRBJ1-4	TRBV6-1	CASSGGQGGEKLFF	TGTGCCAGCAGTGGGGGTCAGGGAGGGGAAAAACTGTTTTTT
-	-	TRBJ1-4	TRBV5-1	CASRPGWISEKLFF	TGCGCCAGCAGGCCAGGGTGGATCAGTGAAAAACTGTTTTTT
-	TRBD1	TRBJ2-7	TRBV7-8	CASSLEDRGKSSYEQYF	TGTGCCAGCAGCTTAGAAGACAGGGGCAAAAGCTCCTACGAGCAGTACTTC
-	TRBD1	TRBJ1-3	TRBV6-1	CASSAKTGGNSGNTIYF	TGTGCCAGCAGTGCCAAGACAGGGGGGAACTCTGGAAACACCATATATTTT
few	-	TRBJ2-1	TRBV29-1	CSGGLGYNEQFF	TGCAGCGGGGGGCTAGGGTACAATGAGCAGTTCTTC
-	TRBD1	TRBJ1-1	TRBV10-3	CAIRDRGRNTEAFF	TGTGCCATCCGGGACAGGGGGCGAAACACTGAAGCTTTCTTT
-	TRBD1	TRBJ1-6	TRBV27	CASRRTGQGTYGDSPLHF	TGTGCCAGCAGACGGACAGGACAGGGGACTTACGGAGATTCACCCCTCCACTTT
-	-	TRBJ2-7	TRBV27	CASSPRRTYEQYF	TGTGCCAGCAGCCCCCGGAGGACCTACGAGCAGTACTTC
few	-	TRBJ2-5	TRBV5-4	CASSLGQTQETQYF	TGTGCCAGCAGCTTGGGACAGACCCAAGAGACCCAGTACTTC
-	TRBD1	TRBJ1-2	TRBV7-9	CASSLILGQGSGYTF	TGTGCCAGCAGCTTAATTTTGGGACAGGGGTCTGGCTACACCTTC
-	-	TRBJ1-4	TRBV5-1	CASSLAGGGEKLFF	TGCGCCAGCAGCTTGGCGGGGGGTGGTGAAAAACTGTTTTTT
-	TRBD1	TRBJ1-1	TRBV27	CASGKRTGQGMTEAFF	TGTGCCAGCGGTAAACGAACGGGACAGGGGATGACTGAAGCTTTCTTT
-	-	TRBJ1-1	TRBV6-1	CASSEWAGYTEAFF	TGTGCCAGCAGTGAATGGGCAGGGTACACTGAAGCTTTCTTT
-	-	TRBJ1-2	TRBV6-5	CASGKGQLYGYTF	TGTGCCAGCGGCAAAGGACAGCTCTATGGCTACACCTTC
-	-	TRBJ1-2	TRBV29-1	CSVGGGPNYGYTF	TGCAGCGTTGGGGGGGGACCCAACTATGGCTACACCTTC
-	TRBD1	TRBJ2-6	TRBV7-2	CASSFWGQASGANVLTF	TGTGCCAGCAGCTTCTGGGGACAGGCCTCTGGGGCCAACGTCCTGACTTTC
-	-	TRBJ1-1	TRBV6-5	CASNRAGSPEAFF	TGTGCCAGCAATAGGGCAGGGTCCCCTGAAGCTTTCTTT
-	-	TRBJ2-4	TRBV4-2	CASSQEGANIQYF	TGTGCCAGCAGCCAGGAGGGGGCGAACATTCAGTACTTC
-	TRBD1	TRBJ1-1	TRBV5-4	CASSRASGTDEAFF	TGTGCCAGCAGCCGAGCTTCAGGGACAGACGAAGCTTTCTTT
-	TRBD2	TRBJ2-3	TRBV2	CASGARGGGDTQYF	TGTGCCAGCGGGGCGCGGGGCGGGGGGGATACGCAGTATTTT
-	-	TRBJ1-2	TRBV6-5	CASSYVQGRDGYTF	TGTGCCAGCAGTTACGTACAGGGAAGGGATGGCTACACCTTC
-	-	TRBJ1-2	TRBV4-2	CASSQDYRSNYGYTF	TGTGCCAGCAGCCAAGATTACAGGTCTAACTATGGCTACACCTTC
once	-	TRBJ1-1	TRBV14	CASSPPATEAFF	TGTGCCAGCAGCCCCCCTGCGACTGAAGCTTTCTTT
-	-	TRBJ1-6	TRBV11-2	CASSAPTGSGSPLHF	TGTGCCAGCAGCGCACCAACAGGGTCGGGATCACCCCTCCACTTT
once	-	TRBJ2-2	TRBV28	CASSGLDARNTGELFF	TGTGCCAGCAGTGGGCTTGACGCCCGGAACACCGGGGAGCTGTTTTTT